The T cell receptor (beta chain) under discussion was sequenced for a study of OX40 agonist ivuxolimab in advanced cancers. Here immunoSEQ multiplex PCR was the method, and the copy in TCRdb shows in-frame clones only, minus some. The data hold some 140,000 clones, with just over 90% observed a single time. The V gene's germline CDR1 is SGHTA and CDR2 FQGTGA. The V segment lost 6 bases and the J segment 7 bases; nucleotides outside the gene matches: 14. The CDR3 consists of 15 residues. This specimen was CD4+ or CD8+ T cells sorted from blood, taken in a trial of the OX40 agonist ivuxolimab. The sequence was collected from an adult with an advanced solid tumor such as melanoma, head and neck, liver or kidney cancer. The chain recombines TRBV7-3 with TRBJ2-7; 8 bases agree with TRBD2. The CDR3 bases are TGTGCCAGCAGTTCAGGGAGCGGGAGCGCGGGTGAGCAGTACTTC. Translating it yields CASSSGSGSAGEQYF.